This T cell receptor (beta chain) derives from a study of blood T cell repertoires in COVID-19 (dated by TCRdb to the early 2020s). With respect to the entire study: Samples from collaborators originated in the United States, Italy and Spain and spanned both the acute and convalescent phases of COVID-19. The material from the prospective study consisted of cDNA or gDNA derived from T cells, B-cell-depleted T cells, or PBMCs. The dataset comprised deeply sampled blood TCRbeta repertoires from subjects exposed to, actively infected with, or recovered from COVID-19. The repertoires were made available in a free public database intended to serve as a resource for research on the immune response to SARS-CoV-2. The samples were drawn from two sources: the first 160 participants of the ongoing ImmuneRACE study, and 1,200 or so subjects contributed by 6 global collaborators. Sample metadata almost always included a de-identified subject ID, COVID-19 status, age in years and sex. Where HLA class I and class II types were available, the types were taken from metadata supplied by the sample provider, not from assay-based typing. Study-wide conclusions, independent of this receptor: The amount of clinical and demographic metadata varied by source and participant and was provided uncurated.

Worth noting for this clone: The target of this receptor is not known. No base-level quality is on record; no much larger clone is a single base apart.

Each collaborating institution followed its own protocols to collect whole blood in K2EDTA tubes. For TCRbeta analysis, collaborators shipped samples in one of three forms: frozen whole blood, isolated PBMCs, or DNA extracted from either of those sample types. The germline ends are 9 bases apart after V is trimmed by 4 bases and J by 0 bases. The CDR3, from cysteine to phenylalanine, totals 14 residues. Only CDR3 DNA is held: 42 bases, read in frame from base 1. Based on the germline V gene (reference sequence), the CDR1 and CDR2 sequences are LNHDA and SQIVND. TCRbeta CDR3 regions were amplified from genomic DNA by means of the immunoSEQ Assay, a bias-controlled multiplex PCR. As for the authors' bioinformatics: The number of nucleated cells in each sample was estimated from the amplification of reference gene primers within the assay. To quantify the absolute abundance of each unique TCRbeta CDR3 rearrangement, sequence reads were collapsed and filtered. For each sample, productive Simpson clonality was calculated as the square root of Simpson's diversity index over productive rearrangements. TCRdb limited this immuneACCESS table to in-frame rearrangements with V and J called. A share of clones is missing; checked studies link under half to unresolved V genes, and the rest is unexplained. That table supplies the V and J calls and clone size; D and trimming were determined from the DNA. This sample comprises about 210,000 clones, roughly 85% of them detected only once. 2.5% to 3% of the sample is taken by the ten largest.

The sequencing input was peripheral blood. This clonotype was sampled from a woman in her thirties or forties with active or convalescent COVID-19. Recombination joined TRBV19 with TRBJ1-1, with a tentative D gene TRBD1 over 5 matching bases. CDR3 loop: CASSTDRLNTEAFF. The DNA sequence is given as TGTGCCAGTAGTACCGACAGACTGAACACTGAAGCTTTCTTT. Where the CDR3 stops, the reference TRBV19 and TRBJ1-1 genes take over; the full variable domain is DGGITQSPKYLFRKEGQNVTLSCEQNLNHDAMYWYRQDPGQGLRLIYYSQIVNDFQKGDIAEGYSVSREKKESFPLTVTSAQKNPTAFYLCASSTDRLNTEAFFGQGTRLTVV.